The 27 T cell receptor beta chains given below trace back to one sample, sequenced in a study of blood T cell repertoires in COVID-19. Assay: immunoSEQ multiplex PCR; the TCRdb copy retains only in-frame clones and omits some. This table has 150,000 to 200,000 clones, roughly 80% appearing once. The sequenced sample consisted of peripheral blood. The receptor set was obtained from a human donor in a cohort sampled during active COVID-19.

This clone appeared a single time. The chain employs TRBV12-3 or TRBV12-4 and TRBJ1-2; D is unclear. Trimming pared 5 bases from V and 10 bases from J, leaving 17 bases between. This CDR3 is 13 amino acids long. CDR3 amino acids: CASSQAPARAYTF. The CDR3, as DNA: TGTGCCAGCAGTCAGGCCCCTGCACGCGCCTACACCTTC.

The rearrangement joins TRBV6-5 to TRBJ1-4; 9 bases line up with TRBD1. This CDR3 spans 14 amino acids. The V gene end was trimmed by 5 bases and the J gene end by 8 bases; junction bases not matched to a gene: 6. Germline CDR1 MNHEY, CDR2 SVGAGI. CDR3 sequence: CASSPTGGREKLFF. Here the CDR3 DNA reads TGTGCCAGCAGTCCGACAGGGGGGAGGGAAAAACTGTTTTTT.

The chain uses TRBV7-9 and TRBJ1-6, with no clear D. The V gene lost 6 bases and the J gene lost 2 bases, with 11 bases spanning the gap. Germline V lookup: CDR1 SEHNR, CDR2 FQNEAQ (reference sequence). The CDR3 consists of 15 residues. CDR3 nucleotide sequence: TGTGCCAGCAGTTCAGACAAGACCTATAATTCACCCCTCCACTTT. Protein: CASSSDKTYNSPLHF.

The gene calls are TRBV19 and TRBJ2-7; 8 nucleotides agree with TRBD2. The CDR3 sequence is 15 residues long. V trimming: 1 base; J trimming: 4 bases; junction bases outside the gene matches: 6. Per germline, CDR1 LNHDA and CDR2 SQIVND (reference sequence). In nucleotides, the CDR3 is TGTGCCAGTAGTATAGCTACTAGCGGAGGGTACGAGCAGTACTTC. It yields the protein CASSIATSGGYEQYF.

CDR3 region: CASTEPGQGGYEQYF. For the CDR3, the DNA is TGTGCCAGCACCGAACCGGGACAGGGTGGATACGAGCAGTACTTC. This rearrangement joins TRBV28 to TRBJ2-7, with 9 bases fitting TRBD1. The CDR3 runs 15 residues. Germline loops: CDR1 MDHEN, CDR2 SYDVKM. V shed 7 bases, J shed 4 bases, and the junction held 11 bases outside the gene matches.

This chain links TRBV12-3 or TRBV12-4 with TRBJ2-5; TRBD2 might be the D (5 bases). The length of the CDR3 is 13 residues. Between the trimmed V and J ends, which lost 5 bases and 7 bases, there was a span of 14 bases. The CDR3 DNA reads as TGTGCCAGCAGTGGGTTCCCGGAGGTGACCCAGTACTTC. Translated: CASSGFPEVTQYF.

This rearrangement joins TRBV7-2 to TRBJ1-2; D may be TRBD1 (6 bases). Trimming removed 5 bases at V and 13 bases at J, with 17 bases between. The CDR3 runs to 12 residues. The germline V gene has CDR1 SGHTA and CDR2 FQGNSA. The CDR3 loop is CASSRPRQVCTF. CDR3 bases: TGTGCCAGCAGCCGCCCCCGACAGGTCTGCACCTTC.

The chain uses TRBV27 and TRBJ2-7, with 7 bases fitting TRBD2. CDR3 size: 13 residues. Unmatched junction bases numbered 3, after V lost 4 bases and J lost 3 bases. CDR1 and CDR2 (germline): MNHEY, SMNVEV (reference sequence). CDR3 nucleotides: TGTGCCAGCAGTTGGACTAGGGGCTACGAGCAGTACTTC. Translating gives CASSWTRGYEQYF.

This chain joins TRBV11-3 and TRBJ2-1; tentatively, D is TRBD2 (7 bases). This CDR3 region has 15 residues. The ends were cut back, 1 base at V and 4 bases at J, with 11 bases in the middle. Germline assignment: CDR1 SGHNT and CDR2 YENEEA. This chain's CDR3 is CASSLVGGPYNEQFF. Written as DNA, the CDR3 is TGTGCCAGCAGCTTAGTGGGGGGGCCTTACAATGAGCAGTTCTTC.

The chain combines TRBV6-4 with TRBJ2-3; D remains ambiguous. The length of the CDR3 is 13 residues. The germline V gene encodes CDR1 MRHNA and CDR2 SNTAGT. The V end lost 9 bases, the J end lost 0 bases, and 10 bases lay between the germline ends. The CDR3, as DNA: TGTGCCAGTAGTCAGACTAGCACAGATACGCAGTATTTT. It specifies CASSQTSTDTQYF.

J is TRBJ2-2 and V is TRBV6-5; D gene unclear. Germline V gives CDR1 MNHEY, CDR2 SVGAGI. V was cut by 2 bases and J by 5 bases, with 6 bases left in between. This CDR3 region has 13 residues. The CDR3 sequence: CASSYPSTGELFF. CDR3 nucleotide sequence: TGTGCCAGCAGTTACCCGAGTACCGGGGAGCTGTTTTTT.

The rearrangement joins TRBV28 to TRBJ2-7; possible D gene TRBD2, 5 bases. Germline V CDR1 and CDR2: MDHEN, SYDVKM. The germline V and J ends were trimmed by 3 bases and 3 bases, with 6 bases remaining between them. This CDR3 spans 12 amino acids. The CDR3 protein is CASSLRVYEQYF. The CDR3 bases are TGTGCCAGCAGTTTGAGGGTCTACGAGCAGTACTTC.

The V call is TRBV6-5, the J call TRBJ2-3, with D tentatively TRBD2 (5 bases). V lost 6 bases and J 2 bases, leaving 15 bases between the germline ends. There are 15 residues in the CDR3. Germline V gene sequence: CDR1 MNHEY, CDR2 SVGAGI. CDR3 loop: CASRPTSSPTDTQYF. The DNA for the CDR3 is TGTGCCAGCAGACCCACTAGTTCCCCCACAGATACGCAGTATTTT.

CDR3 coding DNA: TGTGCCAGCAGCCAAGATCCCACTCCAGCTTTCTTT. Amino acid sequence: CASSQDPTPAFF. This chain uses TRBV3-1 (or the pseudogene TRBV3-2) with TRBJ1-1; D is ambiguous. The CDR3 covers 12 residues. Germline loops: CDR1 LGHDT, CDR2 YNNKEL (reference sequence). V was trimmed by 0 bases and J by 10 bases, leaving 9 bases between them.

This chain uses TRBV5-4 with TRBJ2-7; 7 bases align to TRBD1. CDR3 length: 12 residues. After removal of 6 bases from V and 4 bases from J, the junction contained 4 bases not matched to a gene. Germline V lookup: CDR1 SGHNT, CDR2 YYREEE (reference sequence). The CDR3 nucleotides are TGTGCCAGCACCTTACAGGGGTACGAGCAGTACTTC. Translating it yields CASTLQGYEQYF.

The chain couples TRBV5-4 to TRBJ2-7; 10 bases align to TRBD1. The V gene's germline CDR1 is SGHNT and CDR2 YYREEE (reference sequence). V lost 4 bases, J lost 5 bases, and 6 bases stayed unmatched. This CDR3 region has 14 residues. DNA of the CDR3: TGTGCCAGCAGCGTCCGGGACAGGGGCCACGAGCAGTACTTC. Translating it yields CASSVRDRGHEQYF.

This clone was counted a few times. The chain uses TRBV28 and TRBJ2-7; 8 bases fit TRBD1. Trimming cost V 6 bases and J 2 bases; bases outside gene matches: 6. The CDR3 runs 14 residues. CDR1 and CDR2 (germline): MDHEN, SYDVKM. The CDR3 loop reads CASRLQGVPYEQYF. Here the CDR3 DNA reads TGTGCCAGCAGATTACAGGGGGTCCCCTACGAGCAGTACTTC.

This chain uses TRBV29-1 with TRBJ1-5; 8 bases are shared with TRBD1. Germline CDR1 and CDR2: SQVTM and ANQGSEA. V dropped 4 bases and J dropped 3; count of bases not matched to a gene: 5. This CDR3 region has 14 residues. CDR3 residues: CSVVDRGTNQPQHF. The CDR3 DNA follows: TGCAGCGTTGTTGACAGGGGAACCAATCAGCCCCAGCATTTT.

The chain couples TRBV5-5 to TRBJ2-2; 7 bases fit TRBD1. Germline CDR1 reads SGHKS; CDR2 reads YYEKEE (reference sequence). This CDR3 is 14 amino acids long. Trimming at V came to 4 bases and at J to 1 base, leaving 1 base not matched to a gene. The CDR3 sequence is CASSRDRNTGELFF. In DNA form, the CDR3 reads TGTGCCAGCAGCCGGGACAGGAACACCGGGGAGCTGTTTTTT.

As to this clone: The sample has other DNA sequences that encode this CDR3 too. The chain is built from TRBV27 and TRBJ1-4; perhaps TRBD1 as D (6 bases). The CDR3 loop spans 14 amino acids. CDR1 is MNHEY, CDR2 SMNVEV, per germline (reference sequence). The ends were cut back, 4 bases at V and 8 bases at J, with 14 bases in the middle. CDR3 region: CASSSGGGGEKLFF. For the CDR3, the DNA is TGTGCCAGCAGTTCGGGGGGAGGGGGGGAAAAACTGTTTTTT.

The V call is TRBV9, the J call TRBJ1-1; 7 nucleotides agree with TRBD1. With 3 bases clipped from V and 6 bases from J, the junction kept 8 bases outside the gene matches. Germline lookup yields CDR1 SGDLS and CDR2 YYNGEE. This CDR3 has 14 amino acids. CDR3 DNA: TGTGCCAGCAGCGGGGAGACAGGGTTCCCTGAAGCTTTCTTT. Protein: CASSGETGFPEAFF.

The CDR3 region has the DNA TGTGCCAGCAGTTACTCGAGAATGACACTAGCATCACCCCTCCACTTT. Protein: CASSYSRMTLASPLHF. The chain combines TRBV6-5 with TRBJ1-6; D is unclear. This CDR3 contains 16 residues. V lost 0 bases to trimming and J lost 10 bases, with 16 bases between them. The germline gives CDR1 MNHEY, CDR2 SVGAGI.

The chain recombines TRBV7-6 with TRBJ2-3; D is undetermined. Trimming shortened V by 2 bases and J by 2 bases, and 8 bases separated the two germline ends. There are 14 residues in the CDR3. Germline V gene data show CDR1 as SGHVS and CDR2 as FNYEAQ. CDR3 nucleotides: TGTGCCAGCAGCTTAAGCCGCTCCACAGATACGCAGTATTTT. Translation gives CASSLSRSTDTQYF.

This clone was seen a handful of times. The gene calls are TRBV9 and TRBJ2-2; 7 positions agree with TRBD2. The germline CDR1 and CDR2 sequences are SGDLS and YYNGEE. V dropped 4 bases and J dropped 10; count of bases not matched to a gene: 13. This CDR3 is built from 15 residues. DNA of the CDR3: TGTGCCAGCAGCCCCACGAGCGGGATGTTTGTGGAGCTGTTTTTT. Amino acids: CASSPTSGMFVELFF.

As concerns this clone: This same CDR3 is encoded by further DNA sequences in the sample. The rearrangement links TRBV6-5 to TRBJ2-7; 8 nucleotides agree with TRBD1. The CDR3 sequence is 14 residues long. J lost 0 bases, V lost 7 bases, and 5 bases had no gene match. CDR1 MNHEY and CDR2 SVGAGI come from the germline V gene. This CDR3 is CASTRTGSSYEQYF. The CDR3 bases are TGTGCCAGCACCCGGACAGGGAGCTCCTACGAGCAGTACTTC.

The chain joins TRBV6-5 to TRBJ1-2, with a tentative D call TRBD1 (5 bases). The germline gives CDR1 MNHEY, CDR2 SVGAGI. V lost 6 bases and J 6 bases, leaving 20 bases between the germline ends. The CDR3 runs 15 residues. The CDR3 region has the DNA TGTGCCAGCAGCCTTACGCCCCTTTGGGGCAATGGCTACACCTTC. It translates to CASSLTPLWGNGYTF.

This chain connects TRBV11-3 to TRBJ2-7, with TRBD2 matching over 7 bases. The CDR3 loop spans 13 amino acids. J lost 3 bases, V lost 1 base, and 0 bases had no gene match. Germline V lookup: CDR1 SGHNT, CDR2 YENEEA. The CDR3 is CASSLASGYEQYF. In DNA, the CDR3 is TGTGCCAGCAGCTTAGCTAGCGGCTACGAGCAGTACTTC. The full variable domain, its missing parts supplied by reference TRBV11-3 and TRBJ2-7, is EAGVVQSPRYKIIEKKQPVAFWCNPISGHNTLYWYLQNLGQGPELLIRYENEEAVDDSQLPKDRFSAERLKGVDSTLKIQPAELGDSAVYLCASSLASGYEQYFGPGTRLTVT.